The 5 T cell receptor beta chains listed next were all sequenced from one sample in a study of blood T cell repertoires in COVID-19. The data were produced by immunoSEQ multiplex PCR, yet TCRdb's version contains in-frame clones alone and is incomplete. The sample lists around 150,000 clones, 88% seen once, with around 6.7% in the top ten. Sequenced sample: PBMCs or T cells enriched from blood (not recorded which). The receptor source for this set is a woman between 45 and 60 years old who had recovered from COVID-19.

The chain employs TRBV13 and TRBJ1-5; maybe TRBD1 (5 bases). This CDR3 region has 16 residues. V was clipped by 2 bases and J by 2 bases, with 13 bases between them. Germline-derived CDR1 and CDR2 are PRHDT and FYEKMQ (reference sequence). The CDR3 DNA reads TGTGCCAGCAGCTTAAGGAGGGGATCAGGCAATCAGCCCCAGCATTTT. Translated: CASSLRRGSGNQPQHF.

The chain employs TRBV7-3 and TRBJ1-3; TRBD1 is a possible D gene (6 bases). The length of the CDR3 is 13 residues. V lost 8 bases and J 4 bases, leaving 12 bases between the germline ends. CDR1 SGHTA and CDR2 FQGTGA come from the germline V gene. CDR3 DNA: TGTGCCAGCCTGGGGGGGCGCGGAAACACCATATATTTT. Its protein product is CASLGGRGNTIYF.

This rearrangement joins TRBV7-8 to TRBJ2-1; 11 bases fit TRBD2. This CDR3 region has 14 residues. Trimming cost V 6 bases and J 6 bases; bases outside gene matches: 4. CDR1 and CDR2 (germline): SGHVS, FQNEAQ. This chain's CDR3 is CASRLAGAPNEQFF. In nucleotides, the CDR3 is TGTGCCAGCAGACTAGCGGGGGCCCCCAATGAGCAGTTCTTC.

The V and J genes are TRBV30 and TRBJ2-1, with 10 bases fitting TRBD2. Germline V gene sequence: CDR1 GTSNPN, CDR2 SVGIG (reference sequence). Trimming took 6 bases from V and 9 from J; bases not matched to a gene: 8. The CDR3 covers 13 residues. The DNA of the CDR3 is TGTGCCTGCCGGGGTAGCGGGGGGCCTGAGCAGTTCTTC. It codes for CACRGSGGPEQFF.

The CDR3 nucleotides read TGTGCCAGCAGCTGGCCCTCTGGGGCCAACGTCCTGACTTTC. Its protein product is CASSWPSGANVLTF. The chain employs TRBV5-6 and TRBJ2-6, with unresolved D. There are 14 residues in the CDR3. Germline lookup yields CDR1 SGHDT and CDR2 YYEEEE. The V and J ends lost 3 bases and 0 bases respectively, with 4 bases between them. Filled out from reference TRBV5-6 and TRBJ2-6, the complete variable domain reads DAGVTQSPTHLIKTRGQQVTLRCSPKSGHDTVSWYQQALGQGPQFIFQYYEEEERQRGNFPDRFSGHQFPNYSSELNVNALLLGDSALYLCASSWPSGANVLTFGAGSRLTVL.